The 14 T cell receptor beta chains listed next were all sequenced from one sample in a study of cytomegalovirus exposure and HLA in healthy donors. The primer mix had 60 Vbeta and 13 Jbeta primers. Clones were sequenced by immunoSEQ multiplex PCR, and TCRdb holds only the in-frame ones, with some missing. This sample's table reports 150,000 to 200,000 clones. Material for sequencing was PBMCs. The receptors shown here come from a man aged 25-40 years in good health and CMV-seronegative.

The V call is TRBV5-1, the J call TRBJ1-5; D not certain. The germline V gene has CDR1 SGHRS and CDR2 YFSETQ. Trimming left V 0 bases short and J 3 bases short, with 7 bases between. The CDR3 runs to 14 residues. The CDR3 is CASSLGEINQPQHF. The CDR3 DNA follows: TGCGCCAGCAGCTTGGGGGAGATCAATCAGCCCCAGCATTTT.

The rearrangement uses TRBV19 and TRBJ2-7; D is unresolved. The CDR3 extends over 14 amino acids. Trimming took off 8 bases at V and 5 bases at J, with 19 bases between the two ends. Germline loops: CDR1 LNHDA, CDR2 SQIVND (reference sequence). CDR3 bases: TGTGCCAGTCGCAGCCAGGCCGTAGTCCACGAGCAGTACTTC. It specifies CASRSQAVVHEQYF.

V usage is TRBV5-4 and J usage is TRBJ1-5; D not certain. V was shortened by 2 bases and J by 4 bases, with 7 bases between the two germline ends. From germline, CDR1 is SGHNT and CDR2 YYREEE (reference sequence). The CDR3 is 13 amino acids. The CDR3 DNA reads as TGTGCCAGCAGCTTTTCCCCAAATCAGCCCCAGCATTTT. This encodes CASSFSPNQPQHF.

On this clone: The junction and the germline gene differ at one end; a read error may be behind it. The V gene is TRBV5-1, the J gene TRBJ2-1; 10 positions match TRBD2. From germline, CDR1 is SGHRS and CDR2 YFSETQ. This CDR3 region has 17 residues. CDR3 in amino acids: CASSFGLAVDLYNERFF. The CDR3 DNA reads TGCGCCAGCAGCTTCGGACTAGCGGTAGATCTCTACAATGAGCGGTTCTTC.

The V call is TRBV29-1, the J call TRBJ2-3; the match to TRBD2 covers 13 bases. J lost 6 bases, V lost 7 bases, and 10 bases had no gene match. Germline-derived CDR1 and CDR2 are SQVTM and ANQGSEA. The CDR3 is 15 amino acids. The CDR3 loop is CSALLAGGPYDTQYF. In DNA, the CDR3 is TGCAGCGCCTTACTAGCGGGAGGGCCATATGATACGCAGTATTTT.

The genes are TRBV29-1 and TRBJ2-3; D possibly corresponds to TRBD1 (7 bases). This CDR3 has 15 amino acids. The germline V gene encodes CDR1 SQVTM and CDR2 ANQGSEA. Trimming took 8 bases from V and 1 from J, leaving 19 bases between them. The DNA for the CDR3 is TGCAGCTGCAAGGGGGCGGCGGGGCGCACAGATACGCAGTATTTT. Amino acid sequence: CSCKGAAGRTDTQYF.

The chain couples TRBV29-1 to TRBJ1-2; 8 bases fit TRBD1. This CDR3 spans 16 amino acids. Trimming took 6 bases from V and 4 from J; bases not matched to a gene: 16. CDR1 and CDR2 (germline): SQVTM, ANQGSEA. The CDR3 nucleotides read TGCAGCGTAGATATAGGACGACAGGGGTCGCGCTATGGCTACACCTTC. It is translated as CSVDIGRQGSRYGYTF.

V is TRBV15 and J is TRBJ1-4; 10 nucleotides agree with TRBD1. After removal of 2 bases from V and 5 bases from J, the junction contained 5 bases not matched to a gene. The V gene's germline CDR1 is LNHNV and CDR2 YYDKDF (reference sequence). This CDR3 region has 16 residues. In nucleotides, the CDR3 is TGTGCCACCAGCAGATCCGGGGGACAGGGGAATGAAAAACTGTTTTTT. Translation: CATSRSGGQGNEKLFF.

This sequence joins TRBV7-9 and TRBJ1-6, with 7 bases lining up with TRBD1. Germline V CDR1 and CDR2: SEHNR, FQNEAQ (reference sequence). The CDR3 length is 14 residues. Trimming removed 5 bases from V and 9 bases from J; junction bases left unmatched: 7. CDR3 coding DNA: TGTGCCAGCAGCCCCCAGGGGGAAGGTTCACCCCTCCACTTT. Encoded protein: CASSPQGEGSPLHF.

This chain uses TRBV5-1 with TRBJ2-5; D unclear. Trimming pared 2 bases from V and 3 bases from J, leaving 8 bases between. This CDR3 region has 13 residues. Germline CDR1 reads SGHRS; CDR2 reads YFSETQ. In DNA, the CDR3 is TGCGCCAGCAGCTTAGGCAGGAAAGAGACCCAGTACTTC. This codes for CASSLGRKETQYF.

V gene TRBV19 combines with J gene TRBJ1-2; TRBD1 might be the D (6 bases). V was pared by 4 bases and J by 0 bases, with 18 bases between. In germline, CDR1 is LNHDA, CDR2 SQIVND (reference sequence). This CDR3 is 17 amino acids long. The CDR3 loop reads CASSTRQAGLANYGYTF. CDR3 bases: TGTGCCAGTAGTACCAGACAGGCTGGCTTGGCTAACTATGGCTACACCTTC.

The chain links TRBV10-3 to TRBJ2-2; D ambiguous. This CDR3 comprises 13 residues. V was trimmed by 7 bases and J by 3 bases, leaving 9 bases between them. Germline CDR1 and CDR2: ENHRY and SYGVKD. The CDR3 coding sequence is TGTGCCATCAAATCGTCGGACACCGGGGAGCTGTTTTTT. Amino acid sequence: CAIKSSDTGELFF.

The chain recombines TRBV11-2 with TRBJ2-7, with TRBD1 matching 12 bases. This CDR3 is built from 14 residues. Germline CDR1 reads SGHAT; CDR2 reads FQNNGV. The V and J ends lost 4 bases and 7 bases, in that order; junction bases with no gene match: 5. The CDR3 bases are TGTGCCAGCAGCTCGGGACAGGGGGCGCGGGAGCAGTACTTC. This sequence encodes CASSSGQGAREQYF.

Turning to this clone: This sample includes further DNA sequences coding for the same CDR3. The rearrangement uses TRBV9 and TRBJ2-5; tentative D call: TRBD2 (5 bases). The CDR3 has 13 amino acids. V was shortened by 0 bases and J by 5 bases, with 8 bases between the two germline ends. Germline V gene data show CDR1 as SGDLS and CDR2 as YYNGEE. The CDR3 sequence is CASSVGGWETQYF. The CDR3 coding sequence is TGTGCCAGCAGCGTAGGAGGGTGGGAGACCCAGTACTTC.